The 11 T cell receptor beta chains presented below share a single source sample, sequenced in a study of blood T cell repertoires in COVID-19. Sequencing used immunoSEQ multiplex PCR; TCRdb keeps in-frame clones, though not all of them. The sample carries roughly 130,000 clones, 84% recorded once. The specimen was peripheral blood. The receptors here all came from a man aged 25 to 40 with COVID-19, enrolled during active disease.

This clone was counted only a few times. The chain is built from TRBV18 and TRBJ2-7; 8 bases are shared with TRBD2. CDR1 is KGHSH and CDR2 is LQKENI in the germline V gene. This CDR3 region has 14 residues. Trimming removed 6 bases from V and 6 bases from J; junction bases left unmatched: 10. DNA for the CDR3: TGTGCCAGCTCCCCCGCTGGGGGACTAGGCGAGCAGTACTTC. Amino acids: CASSPAGGLGEQYF.

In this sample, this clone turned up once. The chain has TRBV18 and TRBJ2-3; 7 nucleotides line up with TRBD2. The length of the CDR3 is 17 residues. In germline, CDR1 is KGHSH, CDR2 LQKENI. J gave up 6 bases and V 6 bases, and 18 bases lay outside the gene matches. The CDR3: CASSPDTLGGGPDTQYF. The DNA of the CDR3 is TGTGCCAGCTCTCCAGACACCCTGGGGGGGGGTCCGGATACGCAGTATTTT.

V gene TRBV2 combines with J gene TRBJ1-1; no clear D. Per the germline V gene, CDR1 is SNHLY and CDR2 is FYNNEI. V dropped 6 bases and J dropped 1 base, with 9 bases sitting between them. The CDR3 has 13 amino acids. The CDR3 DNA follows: TGTGCCAGCAGAAAGAGTCCGAACACTGAAGCTTTCTTT. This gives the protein CASRKSPNTEAFF.

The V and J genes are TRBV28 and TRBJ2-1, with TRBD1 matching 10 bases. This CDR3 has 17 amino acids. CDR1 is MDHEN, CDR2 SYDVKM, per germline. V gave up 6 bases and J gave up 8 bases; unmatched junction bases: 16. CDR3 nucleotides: TGTGCCAGCAGCCTCCTCTTCCGGGACAGGGGAGATGATGAGCAGTTCTTC. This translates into CASSLLFRDRGDDEQFF. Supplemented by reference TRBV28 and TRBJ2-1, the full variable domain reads DVKVTQSSRYLVKRTGEKVFLECVQDMDHENMFWYRQDPGLGLRLIYFSYDVKMKEKGDIPEGYSVSREKKERFSLILESASTNQTSMYLCASSLLFRDRGDDEQFFGPGTRLTVL.

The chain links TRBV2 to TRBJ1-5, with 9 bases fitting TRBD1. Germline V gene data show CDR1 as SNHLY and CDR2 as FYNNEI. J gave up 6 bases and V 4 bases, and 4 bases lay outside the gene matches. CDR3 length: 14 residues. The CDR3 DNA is TGTGCCAGCAGTGTACAGGGGGCTGTTCAGCCCCAGCATTTT. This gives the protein CASSVQGAVQPQHF.

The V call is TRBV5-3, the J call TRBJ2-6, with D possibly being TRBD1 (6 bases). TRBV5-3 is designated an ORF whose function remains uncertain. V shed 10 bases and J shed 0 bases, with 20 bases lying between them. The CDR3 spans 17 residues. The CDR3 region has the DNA TGTGCCTTAGGGGTGAGGAAGGGACACTCTGGGGCCAACGTCCTGACTTTC. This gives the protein CALGVRKGHSGANVLTF.

CDR3 region: CASGGRDRARHEQYF. The CDR3 nucleotides are TGTGCCAGCGGGGGCAGAGACAGGGCTCGTCACGAGCAGTACTTC. The chain recombines TRBV5-6 with TRBJ2-7; 7 nucleotides match TRBD1. The CDR3 runs to 15 residues. Germline V gives CDR1 SGHDT, CDR2 YYEEEE. The V and J ends lost 7 bases and 5 bases, in that order; junction bases with no gene match: 15.

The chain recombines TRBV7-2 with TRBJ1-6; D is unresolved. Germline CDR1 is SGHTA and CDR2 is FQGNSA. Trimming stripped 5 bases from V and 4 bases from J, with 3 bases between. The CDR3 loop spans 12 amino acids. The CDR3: CASSPYNSPLHF. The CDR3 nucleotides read TGTGCCAGCAGCCCGTATAATTCACCCCTCCACTTT.

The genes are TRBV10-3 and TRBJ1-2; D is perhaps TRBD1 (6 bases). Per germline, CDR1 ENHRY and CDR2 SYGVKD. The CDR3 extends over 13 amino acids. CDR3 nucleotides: TGTCATTCTTGGGGGGGGCTATCCTATGGCTACACCTTC. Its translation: CHSWGGLSYGYTF.

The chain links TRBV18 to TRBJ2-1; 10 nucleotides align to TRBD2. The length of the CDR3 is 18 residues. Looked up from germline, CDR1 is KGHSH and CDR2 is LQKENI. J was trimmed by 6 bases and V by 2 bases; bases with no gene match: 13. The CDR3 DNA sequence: TGTGCCAGCTCACCAAAGGGGCTAGCGGGAGTAAAGGGCAATGAGCAGTTCTTC. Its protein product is CASSPKGLAGVKGNEQFF.

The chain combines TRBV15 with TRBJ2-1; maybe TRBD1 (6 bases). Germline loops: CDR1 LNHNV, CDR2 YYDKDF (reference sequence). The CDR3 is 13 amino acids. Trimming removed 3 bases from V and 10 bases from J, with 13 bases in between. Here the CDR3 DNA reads TGTGCCACCAGCAGTTCCTGGGGGCGGGAGCAGTTCTTC. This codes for CATSSSWGREQFF.